These 27 T cell receptor beta chains share one sample of origin, sequenced in a study of early T cells in non-severe SARS-CoV-2 infection (dated by TCRdb to the early 2020s). Library preparation was by 5' RACE. The sample was run on a NextSeq 500. The public reads were reanalyzed by TCRdb: fastp trimming at Q25, MiXCR alignment, in-frame beta chains only. Records with the same CDR3 protein are collapsed into one entry carrying the most frequent genes and DNA. The sample table shows 81,000 or so distinct CDR3 sequences, and approximately 12% are seen once. The ten largest clones take up more than 3% of the sample. Sequences were obtained from whole blood. Source of these receptors: an adult who was a healthcare worker with PCR-confirmed SARS-CoV-2 infection or an uninfected control (not recorded which).

This clonotype was seen repeatedly, ten times or more. CDR3 sequence: CASSLYGLSTGELFF. The CDR3, as DNA: TGTGCCAGCAGTCTATACGGCCTGAGCACCGGGGAGCTGTTTTTT. The V gene is TRBV28, the J gene TRBJ2-2; D is uncertain. The V end lost 5 bases, the J end lost 4 bases, and 14 bases lay between the germline ends. The CDR3 length is 15 residues. The germline V gene encodes CDR1 MDHEN and CDR2 SYDVKM.

This clonotype has only a few counts. The chain combines TRBV7-9 with TRBJ2-3, with TRBD1 identical over 7 bases. Trimming took 5 bases from V and 2 from J; bases not matched to a gene: 7. Germline V gives CDR1 SEHNR, CDR2 FQNEAQ (reference sequence). This CDR3 contains 15 residues. The CDR3 coding sequence is TGTGCCAGCAGCCATGGACAGGCAGCCACAGATACGCAGTATTTT. It is translated as CASSHGQAATDTQYF.

The chain links TRBV2 to TRBJ1-5, with D tentatively TRBD1 (6 bases). V lost 6 bases to trimming and J lost 7 bases, with 13 bases between them. The CDR3 length is 13 residues. CDR1 SNHLY and CDR2 FYNNEI come from the germline V gene. As DNA, the CDR3 is TGTGCCAGCAGAGTCACACAGGGACAGCCCCAGCATTTT. Translated: CASRVTQGQPQHF.

This clonotype has ten or more counts. The chain employs TRBV15 and TRBJ2-3, with TRBD1 identical over 11 bases. CDR1 LNHNV and CDR2 YYDKDF come from the germline V gene (reference sequence). V dropped 5 bases and J dropped 4; count of bases not matched to a gene: 5. The CDR3 sequence is 15 residues long. The CDR3: CATSADRGRSDTQYF. As DNA, the CDR3 is TGTGCCACCAGCGCGGACAGGGGGCGGTCAGATACGCAGTATTTT.

This clonotype was detected only a few times. The V gene is TRBV5-4, the J gene TRBJ1-1, with D possibly being TRBD1 (5 bases). V was pared by 3 bases and J by 4 bases, with 22 bases between. This CDR3 has 17 residues. Germline CDR1 is SGHNT and CDR2 is YYREEE (reference sequence). In nucleotides, the CDR3 is TGTGCCAGCAGCTCTCCACAGGCAGGGCCCCGCGGCACTGAAGCTTTCTTT. Translation gives CASSSPQAGPRGTEAFF.

This clonotype was seen repeatedly, ten times or more. The chain is built from TRBV12-3 or TRBV12-4 and TRBJ2-7; TRBD1 matches 7 bases. The CDR3 consists of 16 residues. V shed 6 bases and J 2 bases; nucleotides not matched to a gene: 13. DNA for the CDR3: TGTGCCAGCAGCTCCACCTCTCTTGGGACAGCCTACGAGCAGTACTTC. Encoded protein: CASSSTSLGTAYEQYF.

This chain joins TRBV29-1 and TRBJ2-4, with D hard to call. The germline gives CDR1 SQVTM, CDR2 ANQGSEA. V lost 3 bases to trimming and J lost 0 bases, with 12 bases between them. The CDR3 extends over 15 amino acids. The CDR3 here is CSVERQDLAKNIQYF. DNA for the CDR3: TGCAGCGTTGAGAGACAAGACCTAGCCAAAAACATTCAGTACTTC. Full variable domain (remainder filled in from reference TRBV29-1 and TRBJ2-4): SAVISQKPSRDICQRGTSLTIQCQVDSQVTMMFWYRQQPGQSLTLIATANQGSEATYESGFVIDKFPISRPNLTFSTLTVSNMSPEDSSIYLCSVERQDLAKNIQYFGAGTRLSVL.

This clonotype was recorded a few times. The rearrangement uses TRBV7-9 and TRBJ2-2; 8 bases fit TRBD1. From germline, CDR1 is SEHNR and CDR2 FQNEAQ (reference sequence). The CDR3 is 15 amino acids. J gave up 0 bases and V 8 bases, and 5 bases lay outside the gene matches. CDR3 region: CASLSGQANTGELFF. The CDR3 region has the DNA TGTGCCAGCCTTTCGGGACAGGCGAACACCGGGGAGCTGTTTTTT. The complete variable domain, with remaining parts taken from reference TRBV7-9 and TRBJ2-2, reads DTGVSQNPRHKITKRGQNVTFRCDPISEHNRLYWYRQTLGQGPEFLTYFQNEAQLEKSRLLSDRFSAERPKGSFSTLEIQRTEQGDSAMYLCASLSGQANTGELFFGEGSRLTVL.

This clonotype was detected only a few times. The chain is built from TRBV5-4 and TRBJ2-2; unclear D gene. CDR1 is SGHNT, CDR2 YYREEE, per germline (reference sequence). Trimming stripped 4 bases from V and 9 bases from J, with 10 bases between. This CDR3 contains 12 residues. CDR3 bases: TGTGCCAGCAGCCAGGAGTTGCGGGAGCTGTTTTTT. This encodes CASSQELRELFF.

V usage is TRBV19 and J usage is TRBJ2-3; 15 nucleotides match TRBD2. The length of the CDR3 is 17 residues. Germline loops: CDR1 LNHDA, CDR2 SQIVND (reference sequence). V was pared by 5 bases and J by 2 bases, with 5 bases of the junction left unmatched. CDR3 residues: CASSPGLAGGLTDTQYF. The CDR3 DNA reads as TGTGCCAGTAGTCCCGGACTAGCGGGAGGGCTCACAGATACGCAGTATTTT.

The rearrangement uses TRBV6-5 and TRBJ2-2; D unclear. CDR1 and CDR2 from the germline V gene are MNHEY and SVGAGI. V lost 4 bases and J lost 2, with 11 bases in between. The CDR3 runs 15 residues. The CDR3 bases are TGTGCCAGCAGTTTCGCCAGGTCTAACACCGGGGAGCTGTTTTTT. As protein: CASSFARSNTGELFF.

This clonotype was seen more than once but under ten times. The chain uses TRBV7-9 and TRBJ2-3, with TRBD2 matching over 8 bases. The CDR3 loop spans 17 amino acids. From germline, CDR1 is SEHNR and CDR2 FQNEAQ (reference sequence). V lost 2 bases, J lost 0 bases, and 7 bases stayed unmatched. This CDR3 is CASSLLAGGGSTDTQYF. The CDR3 nucleotides read TGTGCCAGCAGCTTACTTGCGGGAGGTGGAAGCACAGATACGCAGTATTTT.

This sequence joins TRBV28 and TRBJ1-1; 8 bases fit TRBD1. The germline gives CDR1 MDHEN, CDR2 SYDVKM. The V and J ends lost 9 bases and 3 bases, in that order; junction bases with no gene match: 3. The CDR3 sequence is 12 residues long. The CDR3 reads CASHRGYTEAFF. The CDR3 DNA reads TGTGCCAGTCACAGGGGGTACACTGAAGCTTTCTTT.

This clonotype occurred a few times. The chain is built from TRBV7-2 and TRBJ1-2; D possibly corresponds to TRBD1 (5 bases). The ends were cut back, 1 base at V and 0 bases at J, with 15 bases in the middle. Germline loops: CDR1 SGHTA, CDR2 FQGNSA. The CDR3 is 17 amino acids. CDR3 residues: CASSLDLGTGTNYGYTF. In nucleotides, the CDR3 is TGTGCCAGCAGCTTAGATTTGGGGACCGGGACTAACTATGGCTACACCTTC.

A few counts support this clonotype. The rearrangement joins TRBV6-5 to TRBJ1-5; D call uncertain. The germline V gene encodes CDR1 MNHEY and CDR2 SVGAGI. The V end lost 6 bases, the J end lost 6 bases, and 12 bases lay between the germline ends. This CDR3 is 13 amino acids long. In nucleotides, the CDR3 is TGTGCCAGCAGCCCCCTGGGAAGTCAGCCCCAGCATTTT. Residues: CASSPLGSQPQHF.

Comments on this clonotype: This may be a read error, as it is one base from a much larger clone. The V gene is TRBV2, the J gene TRBJ2-7; TRBD2 matches 14 bases. Germline CDR1 and CDR2: SNHLY and FYNNEI. The CDR3 runs 17 residues. CDR3 coding DNA: TGTGCCTGCAGACCCACGGGACTAGCGGGAGAGCGTTACGAGCAGTACTTC. This gives the protein CACRPTGLAGERYEQYF.

Ten or more counts support this clonotype. The chain employs TRBV11-2 and TRBJ2-3; D unclear. Trimming stripped 6 bases from V and 6 bases from J, with 7 bases between. The CDR3 length is 11 residues. Looked up from germline, CDR1 is SGHAT and CDR2 is FQNNGV. The CDR3 region is CASRLWDTQYF. Written as DNA, the CDR3 is TGTGCCAGCAGGTTGTGGGATACGCAGTATTTT.

The chain has TRBV18 and TRBJ2-2; D not certain. V lost 0 bases and J lost 0, with 5 bases in between. The CDR3 is made up of 15 amino acids. CDR1 is KGHSH and CDR2 is LQKENI in the germline V gene. The CDR3 spells CASSPPESNTGELFF. The CDR3 region has the DNA TGTGCCAGCTCACCACCAGAGTCGAACACCGGGGAGCTGTTTTTT.

In its sample, this clonotype was seen a few times. The chain combines TRBV2 with TRBJ2-5; TRBD2 matches at 10 bases. V lost 7 bases, J lost 5 bases, and 7 bases stayed unmatched. Per germline, CDR1 SNHLY and CDR2 FYNNEI. The CDR3 spans 14 residues. This CDR3 is CASMRGLAVETQYF. As DNA, the CDR3 is TGTGCCAGCATGAGAGGACTAGCGGTCGAGACCCAGTACTTC.

This clonotype was recorded many times. The chain employs TRBV25-1 and TRBJ2-1; 7 bases align to TRBD2. The CDR3 is 14 amino acids. In germline, CDR1 is MGHDK, CDR2 SYGVNS. The trim removed 7 bases at V and 1 base at J, leaving 4 bases unmatched. CDR3 region: CASKPSGSYNEQFF. As DNA, the CDR3 is TGTGCCAGCAAGCCTAGCGGTTCCTACAATGAGCAGTTCTTC.

This clonotype was observed many times. The chain has TRBV5-1 and TRBJ1-2, with unresolved D. V gave up 0 bases and J gave up 6 bases, with 12 bases separating them. The germline gives CDR1 SGHRS, CDR2 YFSETQ. The CDR3 contains 14 residues. In nucleotides, the CDR3 is TGCGCCAGCAGCTTGGTTCGGACCGGGGATGGCTACACCTTC. Amino acids: CASSLVRTGDGYTF.

This clonotype was counted at least ten times. The CDR3 bases are TGCGCCAGCAGCTTGGCATTAGCGGGACCCGGGGAGCTGTTTTTT. Encoded protein: CASSLALAGPGELFF. This chain connects TRBV5-1 to TRBJ2-2; 8 nucleotides match TRBD2. The CDR3 length is 15 residues. The ends lost 0 bases at V and 6 bases at J; junction bases unmatched: 4. CDR1 and CDR2 from the germline V gene are SGHRS and YFSETQ.

This clonotype was detected a few times. The V gene is TRBV6-1, the J gene TRBJ1-5; D may be TRBD1 (5 bases). V lost 6 bases and J lost 3, with 12 bases in between. The CDR3 is 14 residues long. CDR1 and CDR2 from the germline V gene are MNHNS and SASEGT. The CDR3: CASRQQVANQPQHF. The CDR3 DNA follows: TGTGCCAGCAGGCAACAGGTAGCCAATCAGCCCCAGCATTTT.

This clonotype has more than one count but fewer than ten. The J gene is TRBJ1-6, the V gene TRBV5-1, with TRBD1 matching over 9 bases. Germline CDR1 is SGHRS and CDR2 is YFSETQ. The trim removed 4 bases at V and 9 bases at J, leaving 14 bases unmatched. The CDR3 totals 17 residues. CDR3 sequence: CASSAEPQGAGGSPLHF. The CDR3 nucleotides are TGCGCCAGCAGCGCGGAACCACAGGGGGCTGGTGGTTCACCCCTCCACTTT.

This clonotype was observed a few times. The gene calls are TRBV27 and TRBJ1-5; 8 nucleotides line up with TRBD1. The CDR3 consists of 15 residues. Germline V gives CDR1 MNHEY, CDR2 SMNVEV (reference sequence). V was pared by 6 bases and J by 5 bases, with 9 bases of the junction left unmatched. CDR3 sequence: CASSRDRGADQPQHF. CDR3 sequence (DNA): TGTGCCAGCAGCCGAGACAGGGGCGCCGATCAGCCCCAGCATTTT.

This clonotype was seen ten or more times. The gene calls are TRBV20-1 and TRBJ2-5, with D possibly being TRBD2 (6 bases). Germline V gives CDR1 DFQATT, CDR2 SNEGSKA (reference sequence). V shed 4 bases and J shed 5 bases, with 23 bases lying between them. This CDR3 has 16 residues. The CDR3 DNA sequence: TGCAGTGCTACCACTGGAATAGCGGCCTCAACGGAGACCCAGTACTTC. Encoded protein: CSATTGIAASTETQYF.

This clonotype occurred a few times. The chain carries TRBV2 and TRBJ2-1, with no clear D. The CDR3 consists of 13 residues. CDR1 and CDR2 (germline): SNHLY, FYNNEI. Deletions cut 1 base from V and 7 bases from J, with 8 bases between. The CDR3 sequence: CASSEEEGNEQFF. CDR3 sequence (DNA): TGTGCCAGCAGTGAAGAGGAAGGGAATGAGCAGTTCTTC.